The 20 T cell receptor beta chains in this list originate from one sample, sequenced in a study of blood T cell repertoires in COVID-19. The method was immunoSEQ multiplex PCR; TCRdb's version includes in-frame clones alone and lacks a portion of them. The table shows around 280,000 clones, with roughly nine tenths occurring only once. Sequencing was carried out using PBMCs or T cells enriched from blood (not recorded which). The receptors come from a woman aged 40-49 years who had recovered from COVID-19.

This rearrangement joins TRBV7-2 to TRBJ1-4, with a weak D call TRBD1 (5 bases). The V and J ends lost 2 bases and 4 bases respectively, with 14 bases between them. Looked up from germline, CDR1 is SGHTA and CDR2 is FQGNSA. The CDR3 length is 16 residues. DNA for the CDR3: TGTGCCAGCAGCTTAAGAGCTAGACAGATTAATGAAAAACTGTTTTTT. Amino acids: CASSLRARQINEKLFF.

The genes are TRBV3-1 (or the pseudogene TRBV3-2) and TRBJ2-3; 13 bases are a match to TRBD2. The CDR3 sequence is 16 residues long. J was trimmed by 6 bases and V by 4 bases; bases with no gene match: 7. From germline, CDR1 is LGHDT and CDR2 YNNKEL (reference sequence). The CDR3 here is CASSPRTSGSTDTQYF. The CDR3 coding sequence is TGTGCCAGCAGCCCCCGGACTAGCGGGAGTACGGATACGCAGTATTTT.

CDR3 nucleotide sequence: TGTGCCAGCAGTGGCCGGGGAAATGAGCAGTTCTTC. Protein product: CASSGRGNEQFF. The V call is TRBV28, the J call TRBJ2-1; TRBD2 is a possible D gene (5 bases). The CDR3 contains 12 residues. CDR1 and CDR2 from the germline V gene are MDHEN and SYDVKM. The ends were cut back, 5 bases at V and 7 bases at J, with 9 bases in the middle.

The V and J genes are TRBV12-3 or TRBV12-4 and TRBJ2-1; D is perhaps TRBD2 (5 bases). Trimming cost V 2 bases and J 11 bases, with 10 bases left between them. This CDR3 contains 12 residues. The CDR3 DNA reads TGTGCCAGCAGTTTAACGGGAACCCAGCAGTTCTTC. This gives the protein CASSLTGTQQFF.

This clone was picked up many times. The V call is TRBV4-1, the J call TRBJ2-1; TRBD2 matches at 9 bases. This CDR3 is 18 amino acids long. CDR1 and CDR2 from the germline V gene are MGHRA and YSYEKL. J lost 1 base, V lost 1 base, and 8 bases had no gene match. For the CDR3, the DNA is TGCGCCAGCAGCCAAGTGGATATGGGACTAGCTTCCTACAATGAGCAGTTCTTC. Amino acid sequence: CASSQVDMGLASYNEQFF.

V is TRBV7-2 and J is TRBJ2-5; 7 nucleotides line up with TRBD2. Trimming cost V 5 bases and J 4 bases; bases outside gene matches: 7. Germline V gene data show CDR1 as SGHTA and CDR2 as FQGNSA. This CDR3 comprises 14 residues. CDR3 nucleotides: TGTGCCAGCAGCGCAGGACTAGTAGTAGAGACCCAGTACTTC. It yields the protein CASSAGLVVETQYF.

CDR3 sequence reads: CASSSTGTGGIYGYTF. The CDR3, as DNA: TGTGCCAGCAGTTCCACCGGGACAGGGGGTATCTATGGCTACACCTTC. This chain connects TRBV27 to TRBJ1-2; TRBD1 aligns across 11 bases. The CDR3 consists of 16 residues. The germline V gene encodes CDR1 MNHEY and CDR2 SMNVEV (reference sequence). V lost 4 bases to trimming and J lost 4 bases; unmatched junction nucleotides: 8.

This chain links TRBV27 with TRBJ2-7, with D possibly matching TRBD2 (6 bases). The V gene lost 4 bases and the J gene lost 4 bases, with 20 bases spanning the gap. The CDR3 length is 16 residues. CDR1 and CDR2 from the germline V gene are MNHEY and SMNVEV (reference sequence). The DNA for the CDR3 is TGTGCCAGCAGTTCAACCTCCCGGGGGAAGAGGTACGAGCAGTACTTC. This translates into CASSSTSRGKRYEQYF.

The CDR3 region has the DNA TGTGCCTGGAGTGTACTCGGAGGGAGCTCCTACAATGAGCAGTTCTTC. Its protein product is CAWSVLGGSSYNEQFF. The chain uses TRBV30 and TRBJ2-1; D may be TRBD2 (6 bases). Between the trimmed V and J ends, which lost 0 bases and 0 bases, there was a span of 12 bases. The CDR3 sequence is 16 residues long. CDR1 and CDR2 (germline): GTSNPN, SVGIG (reference sequence).

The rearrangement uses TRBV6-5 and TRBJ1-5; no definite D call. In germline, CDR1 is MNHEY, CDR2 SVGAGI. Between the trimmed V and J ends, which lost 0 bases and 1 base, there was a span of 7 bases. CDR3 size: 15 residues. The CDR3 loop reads CASSYSMGSNQPQHF. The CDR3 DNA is TGTGCCAGCAGTTACTCGATGGGCAGCAATCAGCCCCAGCATTTT.

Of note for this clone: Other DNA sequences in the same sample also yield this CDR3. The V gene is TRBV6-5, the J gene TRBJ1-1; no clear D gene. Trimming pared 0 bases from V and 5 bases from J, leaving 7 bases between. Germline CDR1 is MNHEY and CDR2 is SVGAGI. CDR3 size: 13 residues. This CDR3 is CASSYSRGTEAFF. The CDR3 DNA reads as TGTGCCAGCAGTTACTCGAGAGGTACTGAAGCTTTCTTT.

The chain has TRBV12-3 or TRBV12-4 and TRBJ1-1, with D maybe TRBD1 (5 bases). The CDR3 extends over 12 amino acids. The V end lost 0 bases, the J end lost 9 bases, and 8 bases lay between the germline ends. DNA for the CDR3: TGTGCCAGCAGTTTAGCCAAGGGGAAAGCTTTCTTT. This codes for CASSLAKGKAFF.

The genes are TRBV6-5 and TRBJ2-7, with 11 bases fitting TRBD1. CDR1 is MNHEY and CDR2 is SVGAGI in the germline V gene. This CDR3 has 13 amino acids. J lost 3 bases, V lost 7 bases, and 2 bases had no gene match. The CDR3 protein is CASTGTGGYEQYF. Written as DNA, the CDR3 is TGTGCCAGCACCGGGACAGGGGGCTACGAGCAGTACTTC.

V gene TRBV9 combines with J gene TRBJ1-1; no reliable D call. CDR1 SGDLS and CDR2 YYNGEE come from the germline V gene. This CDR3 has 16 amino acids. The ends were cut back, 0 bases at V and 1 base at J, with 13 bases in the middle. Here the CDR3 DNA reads TGTGCCAGCAGCGTAGGGCATAGCTCCAGGAACACTGAAGCTTTCTTT. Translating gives CASSVGHSSRNTEAFF.

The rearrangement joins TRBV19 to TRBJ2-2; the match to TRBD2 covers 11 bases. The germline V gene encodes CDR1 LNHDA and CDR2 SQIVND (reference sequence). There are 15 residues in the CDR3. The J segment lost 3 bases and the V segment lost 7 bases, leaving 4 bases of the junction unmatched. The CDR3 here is CASNPGLADTGELFF. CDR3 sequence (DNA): TGTGCCAGTAATCCGGGACTAGCGGACACCGGGGAGCTGTTTTTT.

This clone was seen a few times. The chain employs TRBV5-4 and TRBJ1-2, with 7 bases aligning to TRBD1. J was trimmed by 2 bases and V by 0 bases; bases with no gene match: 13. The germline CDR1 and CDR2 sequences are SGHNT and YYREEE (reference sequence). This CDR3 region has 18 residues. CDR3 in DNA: TGTGCCAGCAGCTTGGGCCAGGGACAGTATGAAGCAAACTATGGCTACACCTTC. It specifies CASSLGQGQYEANYGYTF. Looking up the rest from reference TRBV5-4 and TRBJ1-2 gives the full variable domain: ETGVTQSPTHLIKTRGQQVTLRCSSQSGHNTVSWYQQALGQGPQFIFQYYREEENGRGNFPPRFSGLQFPNYSSELNVNALELDDSALYLCASSLGQGQYEANYGYTFGSGTRLTVV.

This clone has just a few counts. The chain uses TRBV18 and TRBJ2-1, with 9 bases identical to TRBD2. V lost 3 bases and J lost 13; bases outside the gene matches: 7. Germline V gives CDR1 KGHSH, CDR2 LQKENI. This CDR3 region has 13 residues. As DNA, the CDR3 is TGTGCCAGCTCACCGCGGAGCGGGAGGTCCCAGTTCTTC. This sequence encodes CASSPRSGRSQFF.

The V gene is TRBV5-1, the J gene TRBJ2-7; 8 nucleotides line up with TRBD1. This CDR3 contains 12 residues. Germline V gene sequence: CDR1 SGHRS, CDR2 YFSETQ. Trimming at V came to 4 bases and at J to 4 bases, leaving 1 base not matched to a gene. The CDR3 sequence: CASSGQGYEQYF. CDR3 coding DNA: TGCGCCAGCAGCGGACAGGGATACGAGCAGTACTTC. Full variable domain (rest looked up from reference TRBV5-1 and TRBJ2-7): KAGVTQTPRYLIKTRGQQVTLSCSPISGHRSVSWYQQTPGQGLQFLFEYFSETQRNKGNFPGRFSGRQFSNSRSEMNVSTLELGDSALYLCASSGQGYEQYFGPGTRLTVT.

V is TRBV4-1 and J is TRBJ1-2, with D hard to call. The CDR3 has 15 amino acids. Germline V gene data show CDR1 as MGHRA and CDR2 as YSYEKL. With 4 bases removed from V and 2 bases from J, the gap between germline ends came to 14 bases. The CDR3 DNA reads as TGCGCCAGCAGCCGCCCAGGCGTTTCGAACTATGGCTACACCTTC. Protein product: CASSRPGVSNYGYTF.

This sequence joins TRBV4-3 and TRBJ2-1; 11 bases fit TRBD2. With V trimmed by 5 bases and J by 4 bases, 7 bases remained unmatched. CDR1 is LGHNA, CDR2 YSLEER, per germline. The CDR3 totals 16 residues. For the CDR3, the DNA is TGCGCCAGCAGCTTGACCCGACTAGCGGGGTACAATGAGCAGTTCTTC. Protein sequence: CASSLTRLAGYNEQFF.